Below, 27 T cell receptor beta chains from the same sample are listed, as sequenced in a study of T cells in Graves' hyperthyroidism and ophthalmopathy. TCR beta CDR3 sequences were amplified from RNA transcripts. TCR CDR3 underwent first-round RT-PCR with the HTBI primer set. TCRdb ran MiXCR on the multiplex PCR reads and lists one entry per CDR3 protein. Of 500,000 to 750,000 distinct CDR3 sequences listed, around 46% were seen once; the top ten hold more than 7%. The sequenced sample consisted of peripheral blood or thyroid tissue (not recorded which). The source is a woman aged 18-30 years with Graves' hyperthyroidism.

V gene TRBV11-1 combines with J gene TRBJ2-7, with 8 bases lining up with TRBD2. V lost 1 base to trimming and J lost 2 bases; unmatched junction nucleotides: 7. The germline V gene has CDR1 SGHAT and CDR2 FQDESV (reference sequence). This CDR3 spans 16 amino acids. Here the CDR3 DNA reads TGTGCCAGCAGCTTAGGAAGGCCTAGCGGGCCCTACGAGCAGTACTTC. As protein: CASSLGRPSGPYEQYF.

The CDR3 spells CSARAVAETQYF. The CDR3 DNA reads as TGCAGTGCTAGAGCCGTAGCGGAGACCCAGTACTTC. This chain connects TRBV20-1 to TRBJ2-5; possibly TRBD2 for D (5 bases). The CDR3 is 12 amino acids. CDR1 DFQATT and CDR2 SNEGSKA come from the germline V gene (reference sequence). Trimming cost V 1 base and J 5 bases, with 8 bases left between them.

This clonotype occurred many times. This chain connects TRBV29-1 to TRBJ1-2; a possible D gene is TRBD1 (5 bases). Trimming removed 3 bases at V and 0 bases at J, with 14 bases between. Looked up from germline, CDR1 is SQVTM and CDR2 is ANQGSEA. The CDR3 is made up of 15 amino acids. The CDR3 sequence is CSVDGGVGANYGYTF. The CDR3 DNA reads TGCAGCGTTGATGGGGGGGTGGGAGCTAACTATGGCTACACCTTC. Supplemented by reference TRBV29-1 and TRBJ1-2, the full variable domain reads SAVISQKPSRDICQRGTSLTIQCQVDSQVTMMFWYRQQPGQSLTLIATANQGSEATYESGFVIDKFPISRPNLTFSTLTVSNMSPEDSSIYLCSVDGGVGANYGYTFGSGTRLTVV.

This clonotype was detected only once. This CDR3 fails to terminate in the conserved phenylalanine or tryptophan, so it likely reflects a read error. The DNA is left out, because the CDR3 cannot be placed on it with certainty; the CDR3 is given as TCRdb lists it. The chain couples TRBV7-4 to TRBJ2-5; the table's D gene call, TRBD1, was not cross checked with the DNA. CDR1 and CDR2 from the germline V gene are SGHVT and SQSDAQ. From its first to its last residue, the CDR3 has 13 amino acids. CDR3 residues: CASSFTFRLPGTA.

V gene TRBV2 combines with J gene TRBJ2-5, with TRBD2 matching 13 bases. The closer fit of TRBJ2-1 to the DNA end suggests the J call may be wrong. Per germline, CDR1 SNHLY and CDR2 FYNNEI. This CDR3 region has 14 residues. The CDR3 DNA sequence: TGTGCCAGCAGGGGGACTAGCGGGAATATTAGGCAGTTCTTC. Its translation: CASRGTSGNIRQFF.

This clonotype was counted once. The rearrangement links TRBV10-3 to TRBJ2-6; 8 bases agree with TRBD1. Germline V CDR1 and CDR2: ENHRY, SYGVKD. The CDR3 contains 16 residues. V was pared by 6 bases and J by 2 bases, with 6 bases of the junction left unmatched. Here the CDR3 reads CAIRTAGGAGANVLTF. The CDR3 DNA reads TGTGCCATCAGAACGGCAGGGGGCGCTGGGGCCAACGTCCTGACTTTC.

This clonotype has a count of ten or more. This rearrangement joins TRBV7-9 to TRBJ2-5, with D possibly being TRBD1 (5 bases). The germline V gene has CDR1 SEHNR and CDR2 FQNEAQ (reference sequence). Trimming took off 4 bases at V and 4 bases at J, with 10 bases between the two ends. This CDR3 is 13 amino acids long. The CDR3 region is CASSWQGRETQYF. The CDR3 coding sequence is TGTGCCAGCAGCTGGCAGGGTCGAGAGACCCAGTACTTC.

This clonotype was seen repeatedly, ten times or more. V gene TRBV4-1 combines with J gene TRBJ2-2; D might be TRBD1 (5 bases). The V gene's germline CDR1 is MGHRA and CDR2 YSYEKL. The CDR3 spans 15 residues. V gave up 0 bases and J gave up 6 bases, with 11 bases separating them. The CDR3 protein is CASSQDRDHPGELFF. CDR3 nucleotides: TGCGCCAGCAGCCAAGACAGGGATCATCCCGGGGAGCTGTTTTTT.

This clonotype has ten or more counts. The chain recombines TRBV29-1 with TRBJ1-2, with D perhaps TRBD1 (6 bases). V lost 1 base and J 8 bases, leaving 8 bases between the germline ends. This CDR3 has 11 amino acids. Germline lookup yields CDR1 SQVTM and CDR2 ANQGSEA. Written as DNA, the CDR3 is TGCAGCGTTGAAGGCGGGGGCGGCTACACCTTC. It yields the protein CSVEGGGGYTF.

This clonotype was seen many times. The chain recombines TRBV5-1 with TRBJ1-2; TRBD1 might be the D (6 bases). CDR1 SGHRS and CDR2 YFSETQ come from the germline V gene. CDR3 length: 12 residues. Trimming cost V 5 bases and J 1 base, with 6 bases left between them. The CDR3 nucleotides are TGCGCCAGCAGAGGGGGTAACTATGGCTACACCTTC. It translates to CASRGGNYGYTF.

This clonotype has a handful of counts. This chain joins TRBV5-8 and TRBJ2-7, with a tentative D call TRBD2 (6 bases). Trimming left V 0 bases short and J 4 bases short, with 14 bases between. The CDR3 is 15 residues long. Germline-derived CDR1 and CDR2 are SGHTS and YDEGEE. The CDR3 spells CASSLVEGFFYEQYF. CDR3 nucleotides: TGTGCCAGCAGCTTGGTGGAGGGTTTCTTTTACGAGCAGTACTTC.

This clonotype was recorded many times. This sequence joins TRBV7-2 and TRBJ2-5, with 8 bases fitting TRBD2. The J segment lost 4 bases and the V segment lost 2 bases, leaving 9 bases of the junction unmatched. Per germline, CDR1 SGHTA and CDR2 FQGNSA. The CDR3 is 16 residues long. The DNA of the CDR3 is TGTGCCAGCAGCTTATTTACTAGCGGAGGTGGAGAGACCCAGTACTTC. Translation gives CASSLFTSGGGETQYF.

The chain employs TRBV20-1 and TRBJ1-5, with 9 bases lining up with TRBD1. The J segment lost 6 bases and the V segment lost 6 bases, leaving 9 bases of the junction unmatched. This CDR3 region has 14 residues. CDR1 and CDR2 from the germline V gene are DFQATT and SNEGSKA (reference sequence). CDR3 loop: CSAGDRVGGQPQHF. The CDR3 DNA follows: TGCAGTGCCGGGGACAGGGTGGGAGGTCAGCCCCAGCATTTT.

The chain uses TRBV2 and TRBJ2-5, with D possibly TRBD2 on 5 matching bases. The length of the CDR3 is 15 residues. Trimming stripped 1 base from V and 1 base from J, with 10 bases between. The germline V gene encodes CDR1 SNHLY and CDR2 FYNNEI. CDR3 DNA: TGTGCCAGCAGTGAAGGGAGGATGCGCCAAGAGACCCAGTACTTC. Encoded protein: CASSEGRMRQETQYF. Complete variable domain (other parts from reference TRBV2 and TRBJ2-5): EPEVTQTPSHQVTQMGQEVILRCVPISNHLYFYWYRQILGQKVEFLVSFYNNEISEKSEIFDDQFSVERPDGSNFTLKIRSTKLEDSAMYFCASSEGRMRQETQYFGPGTRLLVL.

The chain employs TRBV12-5 and TRBJ1-5, with D possibly matching TRBD1 (6 bases). The CDR3 totals 14 residues. CDR1 and CDR2 from the germline V gene are LGHNT and FRNRAP. Between the trimmed V and J ends, which lost 2 bases and 11 bases, there was a span of 16 bases. The DNA for the CDR3 is TGTGCTAGTGGTTTGTGGACAGATCAAGAGACCCAGCATTTT. Protein product: CASGLWTDQETQHF.

This clonotype was observed at least ten times. The CDR3 region is CATSEGSSNYGYTF. As DNA, the CDR3 is TGTGCCACCAGTGAAGGCAGCTCTAACTATGGCTACACCTTC. This chain uses TRBV24-1 with TRBJ1-2; D uncertain. This CDR3 contains 14 residues. Germline lookup yields CDR1 KGHDR and CDR2 SFDVKD. V was clipped by 4 bases and J by 0 bases, with 8 bases between them.

Turning to this clonotype: The missing conserved phenylalanine or tryptophan at the end of this CDR3 makes a read error likely. The limits of the CDR3 on the DNA are not certain, so only TCRdb's listed CDR3 is given. The chain joins TRBV15 to TRBJ1-1. CDR1 and CDR2 from the germline V gene are LNHNV and YYDKDF (reference sequence). Including both end residues, the CDR3 is 13 amino acids long. CDR3 region: CATSRRGGSTANY.

This clonotype has at least ten counts. The chain recombines TRBV5-5 with TRBJ2-2, with 8 bases identical to TRBD2. CDR3 length equals 13 residues. The germline CDR1 and CDR2 sequences are SGHKS and YYEKEE (reference sequence). J lost 7 bases, V lost 2 bases, and 1 base had no gene match. CDR3 sequence reads: CASSFSGNGELFF. CDR3 sequence (DNA): TGTGCCAGCAGCTTTAGCGGGAACGGGGAGCTGTTTTTT.

The V and J genes are TRBV4-3 and TRBJ2-7, with 9 positions matching TRBD1. V lost 0 bases, J lost 5 bases, and 5 bases stayed unmatched. This CDR3 has 15 amino acids. CDR1 LGHNA and CDR2 YSLEER come from the germline V gene. Here the CDR3 reads CASSQEETGGDEQYF. The CDR3 coding sequence is TGCGCCAGCAGCCAAGAGGAAACAGGGGGCGACGAGCAGTACTTC.

This clonotype showed up many times. The chain has TRBV2 and TRBJ1-1, with D perhaps matching TRBD1 (5 bases). Germline V CDR1 and CDR2: SNHLY, FYNNEI. The CDR3 has 13 residues. V was clipped by 7 bases and J by 6 bases, with 15 bases between them. The CDR3 protein is CASIGAPGAEAFF. The DNA for the CDR3 is TGTGCCAGCATTGGGGCACCGGGGGCTGAAGCTTTCTTT.

The rearrangement uses TRBV7-2 and TRBJ2-5; D is possibly TRBD1 (6 bases). The CDR3 totals 18 residues. CDR1 and CDR2 from the germline V gene are SGHTA and FQGNSA. The ends were cut back, 5 bases at V and 5 bases at J, with 27 bases in the middle. The CDR3 protein is CASSPGGSVDSDRETQYF. The CDR3 coding sequence is TGTGCCAGCAGCCCTGGGGGCAGCGTTGATTCTGACAGGGAGACCCAGTACTTC.

This clonotype was recorded many times. The J gene is TRBJ2-7, the V gene TRBV27; the D gene is possibly TRBD2 (5 bases). CDR1 MNHEY and CDR2 SMNVEV come from the germline V gene (reference sequence). The CDR3 loop spans 14 amino acids. V lost 8 bases, J lost 3 bases, and 17 bases lay in between. The CDR3 protein is CASSYDGGLYEQYF. The CDR3 DNA follows: TGTGCCAGCTCCTACGACGGCGGGCTCTACGAGCAGTACTTC.

This clonotype was seen once. Just one base apart from a much larger clone, this may be a read error. The chain employs TRBV20-1 and TRBJ1-3, with D unresolved. The length of the CDR3 is 16 residues. Per germline, CDR1 DFQATT and CDR2 SNEGSKA (reference sequence). CDR3 protein: CSARNSLLGSGNTIHF. DNA of the CDR3: TGCAGTGCTAGAAACAGTCTACTCGGATCTGGAAACACCATACATTTT.

The V and J genes are TRBV5-1 and TRBJ1-2; a weak D match, TRBD1 (5 bases). Germline V gives CDR1 SGHRS, CDR2 YFSETQ. Trimming removed 4 bases at V and 6 bases at J, with 10 bases between. This CDR3 spans 12 amino acids. DNA of the CDR3: TGCGCCAGCAGCGCTACGGGGGATGGCTACACCTTC. Translation gives CASSATGDGYTF.

A note on this clonotype: A clone one base away is much larger, so this may be a read error. The V and J genes are TRBV7-8 and TRBJ2-5, with D possibly matching TRBD2 (6 bases). The CDR3 contains 17 residues. Germline V gives CDR1 SGHVS, CDR2 FQNEAQ. The DNA of the CDR3 is TGTGTCAGCAGCTTAGCGGCCGAGGCGGTATTCGAAGAGACCCAGTACTTC. It specifies CVSSLAAEAVFEETQYF.

This clonotype was seen at least ten times. This sequence joins TRBV10-3 and TRBJ2-7; 8 positions match TRBD1. Germline CDR1 and CDR2: ENHRY and SYGVKD. The CDR3 is 13 amino acids. The V gene end was trimmed by 4 bases and the J gene end by 3 bases; junction bases not matched to a gene: 2. The CDR3 loop is CAISGTGGYEQYF. Here the CDR3 DNA reads TGTGCCATCAGTGGCACAGGGGGCTACGAGCAGTACTTC.

This chain uses TRBV19 with TRBJ1-2; 8 nucleotides line up with TRBD1. CDR1 and CDR2 from the germline V gene are LNHDA and SQIVND (reference sequence). V was clipped by 3 bases and J by 5 bases; unmatched bases: 11. The CDR3 is 16 residues long. The CDR3 protein is CASSIGAGGASYGYTF. CDR3 DNA: TGTGCCAGTAGTATCGGGGCAGGGGGCGCAAGTTATGGCTACACCTTC.